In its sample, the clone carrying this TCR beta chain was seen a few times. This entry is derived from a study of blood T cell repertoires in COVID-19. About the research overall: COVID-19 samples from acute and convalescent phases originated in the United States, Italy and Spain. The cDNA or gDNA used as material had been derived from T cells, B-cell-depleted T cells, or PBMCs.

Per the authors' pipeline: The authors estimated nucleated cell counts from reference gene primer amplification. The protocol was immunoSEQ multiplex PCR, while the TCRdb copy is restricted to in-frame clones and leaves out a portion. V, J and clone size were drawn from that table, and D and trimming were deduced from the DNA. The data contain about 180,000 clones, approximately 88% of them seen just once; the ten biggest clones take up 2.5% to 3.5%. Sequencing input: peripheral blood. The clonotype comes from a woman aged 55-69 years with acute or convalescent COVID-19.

CDR3 sequence: CASSDRVGSPLHF. For the CDR3, the DNA is TGTGCCAGCAGTGACAGGGTTGGTTCACCCCTCCACTTT. The chain has TRBV25-1 and TRBJ1-6; a possible D gene is TRBD1 (5 bases). CDR1 MGHDK and CDR2 SYGVNS come from the germline V gene. CDR3 length equals 13 residues. V was pared by 3 bases and J by 9 bases, with 9 bases between.